This record covers a single T cell receptor beta chain. Its specificity is not known. TCRdb re-called the RT-PCR reads with MiXCR, one entry per CDR3 protein. Of roughly 520,000 distinct CDR3 sequences in the sample, about 25% were seen once. These data are taken from a study of response to subunit inactivated influenza vaccine. Findings of the study overall: Authors suggested each seasonal influenza vaccination recruits few new T cells.

Germline loops: CDR1 LGHNA, CDR2 YNFKEQ. V shed 0 bases and J 1 base; nucleotides not matched to a gene: 9. The CDR3 covers 19 residues. This sequence was found in a man aged 50 or older who received an inactivated influenza vaccine. Sequences were derived from CD4+ T cells sorted from PBMCs, sampled roughly 5 days after vaccination. The chain is built from TRBV4-2 and TRBJ2-2; 9 nucleotides align to TRBD2. The CDR3 DNA reads TGTGCCAGCAGCCAAGATTTCGGGCTAGCGGGAAGGAACACCGGGGAGCTGTTTTTT. Amino acids: CASSQDFGLAGRNTGELFF.